The 3 T cell receptor beta chains given below trace back to one sample, sequenced in a study of blood T cell repertoires in COVID-19. Sequencing was performed with immunoSEQ multiplex PCR; in TCRdb, only in-frame clones are kept and a portion is missing. The table lists a few hundred thousand clones, nearly 90% of them singletons, with less than 2% in the top ten. The sequenced material came from PBMCs or T cells enriched from blood (not recorded which). The receptors here all came from a woman in her thirties who had recovered from COVID-19.

The chain has TRBV30 and TRBJ2-7, with 8 positions matching TRBD2. J was trimmed by 3 bases and V by 0 bases; bases with no gene match: 4. In germline, CDR1 is GTSNPN, CDR2 SVGIG (reference sequence). This CDR3 is 14 amino acids long. CDR3 loop: CAWSVPSGFYEQYF. CDR3 in DNA: TGTGCCTGGAGTGTTCCTAGCGGGTTCTACGAGCAGTACTTC.

This chain links TRBV3-1 (or the pseudogene TRBV3-2) with TRBJ1-4; D unclear. The CDR3 runs 14 residues. Germline V gives CDR1 LGHDT, CDR2 YNNKEL (reference sequence). The V and J ends lost 2 bases and 4 bases respectively, with 8 bases between them. CDR3 bases: TGTGCCAGCAGCCAAAACTTACGTAATGAAAAACTGTTTTTT. Translated: CASSQNLRNEKLFF.

The J gene is TRBJ2-1, the V gene TRBV5-1; maybe TRBD2 (6 bases). This CDR3 contains 16 residues. Per germline, CDR1 SGHRS and CDR2 YFSETQ. V gave up 1 base and J gave up 2 bases, with 13 bases separating them. The CDR3 loop reads CASSLPTSYTYNEQFF. The DNA of the CDR3 is TGCGCCAGCAGCTTGCCAACTAGCTACACCTACAATGAGCAGTTCTTC.